This TCR beta chain was obtained from a study of OX40 agonist ivuxolimab in advanced cancers. Study-wide findings and caveats: Blood T cells, both CD4+ and CD8+, expanded clonally by week 6 at 0.1 to 3.0 mg/kg.

Per germline, CDR1 SGHRS and CDR2 YFSETQ. This CDR3 comprises 13 residues. After removal of 6 bases from V and 5 bases from J, the junction contained 8 bases not matched to a gene. Profiling relied on immunoSEQ multiplex PCR, and the TCRdb table lists in-frame clones only, not all of them. The repertoire includes 50,000 to 65,000 clones, around 88% of them detected once, and under 0.7% sits in the top ten. Note on this clone: The antigen remains unidentified.

The material sequenced was CD4+ or CD8+ T cells sorted from blood, taken in a trial of the OX40 agonist ivuxolimab. The V gene is TRBV5-1, the J gene TRBJ2-7; 7 bases are a match to TRBD1. This clonotype was obtained from an adult with an advanced solid tumor such as melanoma, head and neck, liver or kidney cancer. For the CDR3, the DNA is TGCGCCAGCATCAGAGACAGGGCCCACGAGCAGTACTTC. This gives the protein CASIRDRAHEQYF.